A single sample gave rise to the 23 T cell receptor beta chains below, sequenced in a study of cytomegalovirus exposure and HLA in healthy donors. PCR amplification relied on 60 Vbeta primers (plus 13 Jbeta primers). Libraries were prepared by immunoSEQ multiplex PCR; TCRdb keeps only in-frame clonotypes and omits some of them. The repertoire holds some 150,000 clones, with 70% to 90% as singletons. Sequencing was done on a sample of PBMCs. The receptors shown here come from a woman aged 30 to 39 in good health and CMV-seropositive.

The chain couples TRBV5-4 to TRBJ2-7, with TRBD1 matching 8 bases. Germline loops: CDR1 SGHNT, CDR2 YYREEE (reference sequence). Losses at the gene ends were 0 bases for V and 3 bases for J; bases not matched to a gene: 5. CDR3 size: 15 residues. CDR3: CASSLEPGQDYEQYF. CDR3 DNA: TGTGCCAGCAGCTTGGAGCCGGGACAGGACTACGAGCAGTACTTC. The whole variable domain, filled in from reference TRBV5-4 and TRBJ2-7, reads ETGVTQSPTHLIKTRGQQVTLRCSSQSGHNTVSWYQQALGQGPQFIFQYYREEENGRGNFPPRFSGLQFPNYSSELNVNALELDDSALYLCASSLEPGQDYEQYFGPGTRLTVT.

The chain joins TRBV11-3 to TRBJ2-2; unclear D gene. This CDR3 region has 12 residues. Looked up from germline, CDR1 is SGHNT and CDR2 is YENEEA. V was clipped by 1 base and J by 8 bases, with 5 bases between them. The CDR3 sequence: CASSLGPGELFF. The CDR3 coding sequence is TGTGCCAGCAGCTTAGGTCCGGGGGAGCTGTTTTTT.

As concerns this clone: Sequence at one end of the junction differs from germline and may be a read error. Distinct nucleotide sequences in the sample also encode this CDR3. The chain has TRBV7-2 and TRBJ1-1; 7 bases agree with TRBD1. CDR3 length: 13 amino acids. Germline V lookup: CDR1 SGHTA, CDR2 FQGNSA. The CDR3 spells CASSQRQGAEAFF. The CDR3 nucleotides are TGTGCCAGCAGCCAACGACAGGGTGCTGAAGCCTTCTTT.

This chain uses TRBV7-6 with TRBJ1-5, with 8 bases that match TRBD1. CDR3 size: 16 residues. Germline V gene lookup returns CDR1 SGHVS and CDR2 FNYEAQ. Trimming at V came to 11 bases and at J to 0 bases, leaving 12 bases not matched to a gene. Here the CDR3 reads CAVQTRGPFSNQPQHF. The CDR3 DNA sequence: TGTGCCGTCCAGACCAGGGGGCCCTTTAGCAATCAGCCCCAGCATTTT.

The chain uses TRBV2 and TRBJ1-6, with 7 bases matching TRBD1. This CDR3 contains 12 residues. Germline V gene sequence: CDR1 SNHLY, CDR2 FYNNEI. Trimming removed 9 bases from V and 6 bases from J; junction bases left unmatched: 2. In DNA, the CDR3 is TGTGCCAGTCGACAGGGTAATTCACCCCTCCACTTT. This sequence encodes CASRQGNSPLHF. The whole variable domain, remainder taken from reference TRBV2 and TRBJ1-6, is EPEVTQTPSHQVTQMGQEVILRCVPISNHLYFYWYRQILGQKVEFLVSFYNNEISEKSEIFDDQFSVERPDGSNFTLKIRSTKLEDSAMYFCASRQGNSPLHFGNGTRLTVT.

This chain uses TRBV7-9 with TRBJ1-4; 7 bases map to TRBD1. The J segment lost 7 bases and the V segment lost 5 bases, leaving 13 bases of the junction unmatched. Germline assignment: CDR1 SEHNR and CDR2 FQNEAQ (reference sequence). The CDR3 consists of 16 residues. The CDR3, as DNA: TGTGCCAGCAGCCAAAACACAGGGGCCATTGGTGAAAAACTGTTTTTT. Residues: CASSQNTGAIGEKLFF.

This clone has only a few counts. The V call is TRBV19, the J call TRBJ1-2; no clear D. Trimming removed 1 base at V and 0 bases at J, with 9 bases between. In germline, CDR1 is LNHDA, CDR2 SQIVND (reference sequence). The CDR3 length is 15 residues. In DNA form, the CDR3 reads TGTGCCAGTAGTATAGGACTTCACGCTAACTATGGCTACACCTTC. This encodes CASSIGLHANYGYTF.

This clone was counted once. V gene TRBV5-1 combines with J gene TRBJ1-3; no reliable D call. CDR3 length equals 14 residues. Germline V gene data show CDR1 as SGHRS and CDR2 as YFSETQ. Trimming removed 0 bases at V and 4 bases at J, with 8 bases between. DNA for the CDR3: TGCGCCAGCAGCTTGGGCGGGGAAGGAAACACCATATATTTT. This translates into CASSLGGEGNTIYF.

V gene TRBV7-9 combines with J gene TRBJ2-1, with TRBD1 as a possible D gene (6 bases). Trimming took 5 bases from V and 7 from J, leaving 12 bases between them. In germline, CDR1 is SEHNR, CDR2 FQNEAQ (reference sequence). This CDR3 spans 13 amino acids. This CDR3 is CASSHRDMNEQFF. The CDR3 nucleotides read TGTGCCAGCAGCCACAGGGACATGAATGAGCAGTTCTTC.

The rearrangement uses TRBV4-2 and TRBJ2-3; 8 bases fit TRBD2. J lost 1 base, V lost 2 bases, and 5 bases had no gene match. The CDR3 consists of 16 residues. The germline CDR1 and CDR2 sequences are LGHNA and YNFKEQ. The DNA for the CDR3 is TGTGCCAGCAGCCAAAGTAGCGGGACGGGCACAGATACGCAGTATTTT. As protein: CASSQSSGTGTDTQYF.

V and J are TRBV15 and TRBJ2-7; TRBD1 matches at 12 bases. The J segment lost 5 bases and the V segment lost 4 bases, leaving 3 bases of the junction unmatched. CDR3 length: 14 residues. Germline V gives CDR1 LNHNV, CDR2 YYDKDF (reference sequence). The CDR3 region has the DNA TGTGCCACCAGCAAGGGACAGGGGGCTAACGAGCAGTACTTC. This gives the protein CATSKGQGANEQYF.

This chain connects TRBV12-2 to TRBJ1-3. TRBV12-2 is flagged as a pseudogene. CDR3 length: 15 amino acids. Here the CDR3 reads CASRLAGSSGNTIYF. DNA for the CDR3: TGTGCAAGTCGCTTAGCGGGGAGCTCTGGAAACACCATATATTTT.

The CDR3 coding sequence is TGCGCCAGCAGCGTAACAGGGGCACACAATGAGCAGTTCTTC. Its protein is CASSVTGAHNEQFF. This rearrangement joins TRBV4-1 to TRBJ2-1; 7 bases map to TRBD1. In germline, CDR1 is MGHRA, CDR2 YSYEKL. This CDR3 is 14 amino acids long. Germline trimming cut 5 bases from V and 5 bases from J; bases unmatched to any gene: 6.

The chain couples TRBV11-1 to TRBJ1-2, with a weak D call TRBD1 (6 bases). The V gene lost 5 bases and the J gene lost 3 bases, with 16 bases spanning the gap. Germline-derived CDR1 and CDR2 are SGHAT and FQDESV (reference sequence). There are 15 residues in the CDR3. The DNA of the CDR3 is TGTGCCAGCAGCCCGCCTTTAGGGGGAGACTATGGCTACACCTTC. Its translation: CASSPPLGGDYGYTF.

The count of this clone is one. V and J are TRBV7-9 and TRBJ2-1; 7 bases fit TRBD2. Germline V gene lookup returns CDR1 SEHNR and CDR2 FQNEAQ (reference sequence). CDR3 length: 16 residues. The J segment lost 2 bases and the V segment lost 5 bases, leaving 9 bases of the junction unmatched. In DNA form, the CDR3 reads TGTGCCAGCAGCCCGGGGAGGGGAATTGCCTACAATGAGCAGTTCTTC. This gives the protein CASSPGRGIAYNEQFF.

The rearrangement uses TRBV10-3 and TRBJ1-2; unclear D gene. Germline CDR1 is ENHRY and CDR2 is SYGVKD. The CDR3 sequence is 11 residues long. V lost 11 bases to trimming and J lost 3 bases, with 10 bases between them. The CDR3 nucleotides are TGTGCCGCCTCCGGGTACTATGGCTACACCTTC. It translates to CAASGYYGYTF.

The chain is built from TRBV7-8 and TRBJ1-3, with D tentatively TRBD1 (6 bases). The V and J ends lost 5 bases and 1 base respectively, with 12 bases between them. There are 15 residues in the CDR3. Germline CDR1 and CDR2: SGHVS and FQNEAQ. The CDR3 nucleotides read TGTGCCAGCAGCCGTCAGGGGCGTTCTGGAAACACCATATATTTT. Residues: CASSRQGRSGNTIYF.

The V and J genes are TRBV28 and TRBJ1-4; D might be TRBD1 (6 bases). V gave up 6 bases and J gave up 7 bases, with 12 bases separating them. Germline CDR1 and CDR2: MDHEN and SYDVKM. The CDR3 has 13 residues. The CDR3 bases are TGTGCCAGCAGAGGCACAGGGTCTGAAAAACTGTTTTTT. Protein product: CASRGTGSEKLFF.

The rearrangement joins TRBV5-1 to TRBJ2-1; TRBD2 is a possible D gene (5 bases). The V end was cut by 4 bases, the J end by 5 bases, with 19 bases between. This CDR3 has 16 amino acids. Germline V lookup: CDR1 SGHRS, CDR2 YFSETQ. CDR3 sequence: CASSRLSEPGNNEQFF. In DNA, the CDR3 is TGCGCCAGCAGCAGGCTGTCGGAACCCGGGAACAATGAGCAGTTCTTC.

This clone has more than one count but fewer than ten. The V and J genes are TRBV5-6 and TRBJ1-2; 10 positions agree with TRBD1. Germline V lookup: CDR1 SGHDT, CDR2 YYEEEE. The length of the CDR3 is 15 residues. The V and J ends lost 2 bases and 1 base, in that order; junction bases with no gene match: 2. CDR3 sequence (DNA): TGTGCCAGCAGCTTCTGGGACAGGGGTAACTATGGCTACACCTTC. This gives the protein CASSFWDRGNYGYTF.

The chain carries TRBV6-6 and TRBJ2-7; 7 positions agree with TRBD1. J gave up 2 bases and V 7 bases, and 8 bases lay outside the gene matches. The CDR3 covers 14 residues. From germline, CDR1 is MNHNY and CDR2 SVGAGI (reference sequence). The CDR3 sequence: CASIPGQRPYEQYF. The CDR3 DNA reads TGTGCCAGCATACCGGGACAGAGACCCTACGAGCAGTACTTC.

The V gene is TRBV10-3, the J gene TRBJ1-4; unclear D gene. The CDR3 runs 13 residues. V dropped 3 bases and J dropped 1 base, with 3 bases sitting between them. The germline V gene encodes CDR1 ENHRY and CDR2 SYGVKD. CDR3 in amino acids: CAISDRTNEKLFF. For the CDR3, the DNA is TGTGCCATCAGTGACAGAACTAATGAAAAACTGTTTTTT.

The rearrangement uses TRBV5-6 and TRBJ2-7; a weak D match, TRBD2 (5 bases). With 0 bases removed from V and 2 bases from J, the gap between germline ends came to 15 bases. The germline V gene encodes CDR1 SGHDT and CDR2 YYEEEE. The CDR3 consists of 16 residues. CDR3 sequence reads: CASSLGVRSGAYEQYF. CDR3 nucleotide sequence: TGTGCCAGCAGCTTGGGGGTTCGGTCCGGGGCCTACGAGCAGTACTTC.